The following is a TCR beta chain sequence with its context. This may stem from a read error, because a much larger clone lies one nucleotide away. This specimen belongs to a study of T cells in Graves' hyperthyroidism and ophthalmopathy. TCR beta CDR3 region amplification was performed from RNA transcripts. Primed by the HTBI set, a first-round RT-PCR was run on the TCR CDR3. MiXCR, applied by TCRdb to the multiplex PCR reads, yields one record per CDR3 protein. The sample lists under 400,000 distinct CDR3 sequences, approximately 13% occurring once. Germline-derived CDR1 and CDR2 are DFQATT and SNEGSKA (reference sequence). The CDR3 is 17 amino acids.

What was sequenced was blood. The chain employs TRBV20-1 and TRBJ2-1, with TRBD2 identical over 9 bases. The sequence was collected from a woman aged 18-30 years with Graves' hyperthyroidism. Here the CDR3 reads CSARGESSGSSYNGQFF. The CDR3 region has the DNA TGCAGTGCTAGAGGTGAAAGTAGCGGGAGTTCCTACAATGGGCAGTTCTTC.